This T cell receptor (beta chain) came from a study of CXCR3-negative and CXCR3-positive naive CD8 T cells. Each TRB cDNA library was prepared by 5' RACE (with UMI labels). TCRdb re-called the 5' RACE reads, yielding one record per CDR3 amino acid sequence without DNA. The table gives 130,000 to 150,000 distinct CDR3 sequences; the top ten clones make up about 0.3% of it. The germline CDR1 and CDR2 sequences are SQVTM and ANQGSEA. This CDR3 spans 12 amino acids. Overall study results and limits: Naive cells positive for CXCR3 carried more hydrophobic TRB CDR3s than CXCR3-negative ones.

Points on this clonotype: Antigen: not known.

The receptor was derived from a human donor in good health. Some clones in this sample may be carry-over from other donors' samples. The rearrangement uses TRBV29-1 and TRBJ2-1; no DNA is available, so the TRBD1 call from TCRdb remains unchecked. Sequenced: naive CXCR3+ CD8+ T cells from blood. Subset here: CD45RO-CCR7+CD27+CD95- naive CD8+ T cells expressing CXCR3 (TNR3+). CDR3 residues: CSVTDRGNEQFF.